The T cell receptor (beta chain) described here comes from a study of radiation and T cells in renal cell carcinoma. General study results and limits: In blood, top tumor clones expanded by 2 weeks, shrinking by 4. Baseline intratumoral clonotype presence is unknown without pretreatment biopsies.

The time point was: blood 2 weeks post-SBRT. The treatment: 15 Gy SBRT to primary tumor, nephrectomy 4 weeks later. This renal cell carcinoma was of the clear cell type. This table comes from immunoSEQ multiplex PCR, and its TCRdb copy is limited to in-frame clones, with some not included. Of 100,000 to 150,000 clones in the sample, around 82% were seen once. Concerning this clone: Its antigen is as yet unknown.

The TCR was taken from a man aged 45-65 years with renal cell carcinoma. Sequencing used blood, obtained from a patient whose treatment included radiotherapy and nephrectomy.

CDR3 region: CASSFGGREGDGYTF. CDR3 in DNA: TGTGCCAGCAGCTTTGGGGGCAGGGAGGGAGATGGCTACACCTTC. The chain joins TRBV5-4 to TRBJ1-2; maybe TRBD1 (6 bases). The V and J ends lost 2 bases and 6 bases respectively, with 17 bases between them. The CDR3 has 15 amino acids. Germline-derived CDR1 and CDR2 are SGHNT and YYREEE (reference sequence).